This T cell receptor (beta chain) was observed in a study of blood T cell repertoires in COVID-19. The wider study: Sites in the United States, Italy and Spain provided acute and convalescent COVID-19 samples. From T cells, B-cell-depleted T cells, or PBMCs came the material, which was cDNA or gDNA.

Participants were aged about 18 to 100 years from roughly 25 US areas. Per the germline V gene, CDR1 is MDHEN and CDR2 is SYDVKM. This CDR3 is 14 amino acids long. Trimming removed 6 bases at V and 4 bases at J, with 16 bases between. As handled by the study authors: Estimation of nucleated cell counts was performed using reference gene primer amplification. This table comes from immunoSEQ multiplex PCR, and its TCRdb copy is limited to in-frame clones, with some not included. The V and J calls and the clone size are those of that table, but D and trimming were determined from the DNA. The table has 150,000 to 200,000 clones, around 79% seen once.

The gene calls are TRBV28 and TRBJ2-7; D is perhaps TRBD2 (5 bases). Material for sequencing was PBMCs or T cells enriched from blood (not recorded which). This TCR derives from a man aged 45-65 years who had recovered from COVID-19. For the CDR3, the DNA is TGTGCCAGCAGATCGGCTGAGGGAGTGTACGAGCAGTACTTC. Its protein is CASRSAEGVYEQYF.